This T cell receptor beta chain was identified in a study of T-cell memory formation after mild COVID-19. General study results and limits: The pre-infection memory compartment contained some responding clones, suggesting cross-reactive memory joined. Those CD4+ clones that contracted were mainly in CM and EM (CD8+ ones in EMRA).

This CDR3 is built from 19 residues. From germline, CDR1 is MNHNY and CDR2 SVGAGI (reference sequence). V was shortened by 1 base and J by 5 bases, with 25 bases between the two germline ends. With constant-segment primers, 5'RACE yielded cDNA libraries of TCR alpha and TCR beta that carried sample barcodes and UMIs. Each CDR3 protein gets one entry after TCRdb re-called the 5' RACE reads with MiXCR. The table has more than 110,000 distinct CDR3 sequences, under 30% seen once. Remarks on this clonotype: What it recognizes is unknown.

V and J are TRBV6-6 and TRBJ2-3; D ambiguous. Sequencing was carried out using PBMCs or a T cell subset sorted from them (not recorded which). The sequence was obtained from an adult woman who had mild COVID-19 (a few samples of this study predate the infection). Cell type and time point are not known. The CDR3 DNA follows: TGTGCCAGCAGTTACTTGATCCCCCCCAGGATTCCTGCGGAAGATACGCAGTATTTT. Residues: CASSYLIPPRIPAEDTQYF.